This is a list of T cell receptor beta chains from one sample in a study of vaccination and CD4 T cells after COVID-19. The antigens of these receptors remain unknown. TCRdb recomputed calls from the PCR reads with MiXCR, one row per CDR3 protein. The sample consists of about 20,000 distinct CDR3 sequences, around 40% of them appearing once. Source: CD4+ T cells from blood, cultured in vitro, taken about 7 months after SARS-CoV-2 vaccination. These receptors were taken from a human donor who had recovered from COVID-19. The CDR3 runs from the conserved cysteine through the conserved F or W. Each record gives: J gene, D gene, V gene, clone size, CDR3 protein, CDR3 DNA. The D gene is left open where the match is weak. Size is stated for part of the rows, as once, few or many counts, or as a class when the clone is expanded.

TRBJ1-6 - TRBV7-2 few CASTQDRYNSPLHF TGTGCCAGCACCCAGGACAGATATAATTCACCCCTCCACTTT
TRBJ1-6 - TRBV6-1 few CASSATDNSPLHF TGTGCCAGCAGTGCGACAGATAATTCACCCCTCCACTTT
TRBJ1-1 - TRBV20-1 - CSALTGGSTEAFF TGCAGTGCGCTGACAGGCGGGAGCACTGAAGCTTTCTTT
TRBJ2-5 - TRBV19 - CASSIIGETQYF TGTGCCAGTAGTATTATTGGAGAGACCCAGTACTTC
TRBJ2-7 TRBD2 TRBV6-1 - CASRRTSGSSYEQYF TGTGCCAGCAGGCGGACTAGCGGGAGCTCCTACGAGCAGTACTTC
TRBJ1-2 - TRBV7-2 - CASSLGGTLYGYTF TGTGCCAGCAGCTTAGGGGGGACATTGTATGGCTACACCTTC
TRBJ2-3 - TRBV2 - CASGGPFTDTQYF TGTGCCAGCGGGGGCCCTTTCACAGATACGCAGTATTTT
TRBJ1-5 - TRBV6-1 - CASSVQGPQHF TGTGCCAGCAGTGTACAGGGTCCCCAGCATTTT
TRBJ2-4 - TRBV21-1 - CASSKGDSEAKNIQYF TGTGCCAGCAGCAAAGGGGACAGCGAAGCCAAAAACATTCAGTACTTC
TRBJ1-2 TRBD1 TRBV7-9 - CANSAEDRRANYGYTF TGTGCCAACAGCGCTGAGGACAGGCGAGCTAACTATGGCTACACCTTC
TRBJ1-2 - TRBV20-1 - CSARETKNYGYTF TGCAGTGCTAGAGAGACAAAAAACTATGGCTACACCTTC
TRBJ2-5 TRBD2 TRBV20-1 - CSARAGPWEGETQYF TGCAGTGCTAGAGCTGGACCCTGGGAGGGAGAGACCCAGTACTTC
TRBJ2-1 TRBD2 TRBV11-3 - CASSPRGASTSGRSFSYNEQFF TGTGCCAGCAGCCCCCGAGGGGCATCGACTAGCGGGAGAAGTTTTTCCTACAATGAGCAGTTCTTC
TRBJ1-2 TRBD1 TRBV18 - CASSPSGTGGSRYGYTF TGTGCCAGCTCACCGTCCGGGACAGGGGGTTCCCGCTATGGCTACACCTTC
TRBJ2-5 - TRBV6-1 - CATDRETQYF TGTGCCACCGACAGGGAGACCCAGTACTTC
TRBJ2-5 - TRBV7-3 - CASSEQVGETQYF TGTGCCAGCAGCGAACAGGTCGGGGAGACCCAGTACTTC
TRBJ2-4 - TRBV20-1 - CSARVRGQGIAKNIQYF TGCAGTGCTAGAGTGCGGGGGCAGGGAATAGCCAAAAACATTCAGTACTTC